This entry describes one T cell receptor beta chain. Which antigen it targets is not known. The record has no base qualities; no much larger clone is one base away. These data originate in a study of blood T cell repertoires in COVID-19 (dated by TCRdb to about 2020). With regard to the full study: The collaborator samples originated in the United States, Italy and Spain and spanned the acute and convalescent phases of COVID-19. The prospective study material was composed of cDNA or gDNA derived from T cells, B-cell-depleted T cells, or PBMCs. A freely available public database, intended as a resource for researchers studying the immune response to SARS-CoV-2, is where the repertoires were released. Where HLA class I and class II types were available, the types were taken from metadata supplied by the sample provider, not from assay-based typing. The samples were drawn from the first 160 participants of the ongoing ImmuneRACE study and from over a thousand subjects provided by 6 global collaborators. The dataset comprised deeply sampled blood TCRbeta repertoires from subjects exposed to, actively infected with, or recovered from COVID-19. Nearly every sample came with metadata listing a de-identified subject ID, COVID-19 status, age in years and sex.

The CDR3, from cysteine to phenylalanine, totals 15 residues. This entry keeps only the CDR3 DNA: 45 bases, framed from base 1. Via the germline V gene, CDR1 is SGHTA and CDR2 FQGNSA. Germline trimming: 5 bases from V, 2 bases from J; junction bases outside gene matches: 6. Whole blood was collected in K2EDTA tubes by collaborating institutions according to the institutions' own protocols. For TCRbeta analysis, collaborator samples were shipped as frozen whole blood, as isolated PBMCs, or as DNA extracted from either sample type. The paper as a whole reports these results and caveats: How much clinical and demographic metadata was included differed by source and by participant, and the metadata was provided uncurated.

The immunoSEQ Assay, a bias-controlled multiplex PCR, was used to amplify TCRbeta CDR3 regions from genomic DNA. On the authors' methods: The number of nucleated cells in each sample was estimated by amplification of reference gene primers within the assay. To quantify the absolute abundance of each unique TCRbeta CDR3 rearrangement, sequence reads were collapsed and filtered. Productive Simpson clonality was computed per sample as the square root of Simpson's diversity index over productive rearrangements. TCRdb holds this immuneACCESS table with in-frame rearrangements only. Some clones are missing; in checked studies, unresolved V genes explain under half, and the rest has no known cause. V and J calls and clone size follow that table, whereas D and trimming were derived from the DNA. The sample has 40,000 to 60,000 clones on record, around 85% of them singletons. Of the sample, 4% to 5.5% is held by the ten largest clones.

This clonotype originated in a man over 45 with active COVID-19. What was sequenced was peripheral blood. The receptor chain draws on TRBV7-2 and TRBJ1-2, and 9 bases in between align with TRBD1. CDR3 region: CASSLLTGGNYGYTF. In nucleotides, the sequence is TGTGCCAGCAGCCTGCTCACAGGGGGCAACTATGGCTACACCTTC.